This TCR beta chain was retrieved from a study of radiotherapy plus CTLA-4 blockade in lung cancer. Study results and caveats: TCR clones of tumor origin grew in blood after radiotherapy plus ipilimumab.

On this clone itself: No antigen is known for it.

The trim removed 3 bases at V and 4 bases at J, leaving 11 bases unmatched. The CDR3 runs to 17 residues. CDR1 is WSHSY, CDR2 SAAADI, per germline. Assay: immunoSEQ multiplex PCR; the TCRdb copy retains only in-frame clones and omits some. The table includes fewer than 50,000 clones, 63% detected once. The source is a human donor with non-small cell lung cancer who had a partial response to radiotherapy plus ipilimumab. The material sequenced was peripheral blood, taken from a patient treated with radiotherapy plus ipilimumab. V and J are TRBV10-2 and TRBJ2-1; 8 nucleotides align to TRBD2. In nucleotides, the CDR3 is TGCGCCAGCAGTGAACCAGCGGGGGCAGGACCGTACAATGAGCAGTTCTTC. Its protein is CASSEPAGAGPYNEQFF.